This is a list of T cell receptor beta chains from one sample in a study of blood T cell repertoires in COVID-19. The table came from immunoSEQ multiplex PCR; TCRdb's copy has only in-frame clones and leaves some out. The sample has over 100,000 clones; about 72% are singletons. Sequencing was carried out using peripheral blood. These receptors came from a man between 60 and 70 years old with active or convalescent COVID-19. Both conserved end residues are part of each CDR3. A D gene is named only where the DNA matches it firmly. Part of the rows lack a size; the others show once, few, many or a class for expanded clones.

size: -
D: TRBD1
V: TRBV2
J: TRBJ1-2
DNA: TGTGCCAGCAGTGTATCGCCGGGACAGGGTATGGGGGGCTACACCTTC
CDR3: CASSVSPGQGMGGYTF

size: -
D: -
V: TRBV30
J: TRBJ1-1
DNA: TGTGCCTGGACGGGGGCTGAAGCTTTCTTT
CDR3: CAWTGAEAFF

size: -
D: -
V: TRBV6-2/TRBV6-3
J: TRBJ2-3
DNA: TGTGCCAGCAGCCCAGAGAAGCTCGTGGATACGCAGTATTTT
CDR3: CASSPEKLVDTQYF

size: -
D: TRBD1
V: TRBV20-1
J: TRBJ1-5
DNA: TGCAGTGCTAGTCGACAGGGGTCACGCAATCAGCCCCAGCATTTT
CDR3: CSASRQGSRNQPQHF

size: -
D: -
V: TRBV27
J: TRBJ1-1
DNA: TGTGCCAGCAGTTTCGGGAGGGGCACTGAAGCTTTCTTT
CDR3: CASSFGRGTEAFF

size: -
D: TRBD1
V: TRBV14
J: TRBJ1-4
DNA: TGTGCCAGCAGCATGGACAGGAGTAATGAAAAACTGTTTTTT
CDR3: CASSMDRSNEKLFF

size: -
D: TRBD1
V: TRBV18
J: TRBJ2-4
DNA: TGTGCCAGCTCACCGGGACAGGGGGACCTTAACATTCAGTACTTC
CDR3: CASSPGQGDLNIQYF

size: many
D: TRBD2
V: TRBV28
J: TRBJ2-1
DNA: TGTGCCAGCAGTTTGGGACTAGCGGGAGGAAATGAGCAGTTCTTC
CDR3: CASSLGLAGGNEQFF

size: -
D: TRBD1
V: TRBV6-5
J: TRBJ2-2
DNA: TGTGCCAGCAGTTACAGGACAGGGGGGACCGGGGAGCTGTTTTTT
CDR3: CASSYRTGGTGELFF

size: -
D: -
V: TRBV24-1
J: TRBJ2-1
DNA: TGTGCCACCAGTGAGGACTCTGTCAACAATGAGCAGTTCTTC
CDR3: CATSEDSVNNEQFF

size: few
D: TRBD1
V: TRBV19
J: TRBJ1-1
DNA: TGTGCCAGTAGTTCCGGGACAGGCAGCCCGAACACTGAAGCTTTCTTT
CDR3: CASSSGTGSPNTEAFF

size: -
D: TRBD2
V: TRBV28
J: TRBJ2-7
DNA: TGTGCCAGCAGTTCCGGGACTAGCTCGGGTCTCAAGCAGTACTTC
CDR3: CASSSGTSSGLKQYF

size: -
D: -
V: TRBV11-2
J: TRBJ2-5
DNA: TGTGCCAGCAGCTTAGATCTGCAGGGTATGACCCAGTACTTC
CDR3: CASSLDLQGMTQYF

size: -
D: TRBD1
V: TRBV29-1
J: TRBJ2-5
DNA: TGCAGCGTAGCCCAGGGACAGGGGAGGGAGACCCAGTACTTC
CDR3: CSVAQGQGRETQYF

size: -
D: TRBD1
V: TRBV6-5
J: TRBJ1-1
DNA: TGTGCCAGCAGTTGGGACAGGTGGGGCACTGAAGCTTTCTTT
CDR3: CASSWDRWGTEAFF

size: once
D: -
V: TRBV4-1
J: TRBJ1-2
DNA: TGCGCCAGCAGCCCACCGGACAGACCTAACTATGGCTACACCTTC
CDR3: CASSPPDRPNYGYTF

size: -
D: TRBD1
V: TRBV5-1
J: TRBJ1-2
DNA: TGCGCCAGCAGCTTGACCGGGACAGGGGCCGGAGGGTATGGCTACACCTTC
CDR3: CASSLTGTGAGGYGYTF

size: -
D: TRBD2
V: TRBV7-7
J: TRBJ2-1
DNA: TGTGCTAGCAGCTTAGGTTTAACTAGCGGGACCCATGAGCAGTTCTTC
CDR3: CASSLGLTSGTHEQFF

size: -
D: -
V: TRBV7-9
J: TRBJ2-5
DNA: TGTGCCAGCAGCTTTATTCCGGAAGAGACCCAGTACTTC
CDR3: CASSFIPEETQYF

size: -
D: TRBD1
V: TRBV11-2
J: TRBJ1-2
DNA: TGTGCCAGCAGCTTAAACAGGGGTCCCTATGGCTACACCTTC
CDR3: CASSLNRGPYGYTF

size: -
D: TRBD2
V: TRBV18
J: TRBJ2-1
DNA: TGTGCCAGCTCATCCGGACTAGCGGGAGCTAGTGAGCAGTTCTTC
CDR3: CASSSGLAGASEQFF

size: -
D: TRBD1
V: TRBV28
J: TRBJ1-4
DNA: TGTGCCAGCAGCCAGACAGGGTCCTATGAAAAACTGTTTTTT
CDR3: CASSQTGSYEKLFF

size: -
D: TRBD1
V: TRBV12-3/TRBV12-4
J: TRBJ1-1
DNA: TGTGCCAGCAGTTTCACAGGGGGTGAAGCTTTCTTT
CDR3: CASSFTGGEAFF

size: few
D: TRBD2
V: TRBV10-3
J: TRBJ2-1
DNA: TGTGCCATCAGTGAGTCGAGCGGGAGCTCCTACAATGAGCAGTTCTTC
CDR3: CAISESSGSSYNEQFF

size: -
D: -
V: TRBV11-2
J: TRBJ1-6
DNA: TGTGCCAGCAGCTTTAGCGCGACTAATAATTCACCCCTCCACTTT
CDR3: CASSFSATNNSPLHF

size: once
D: TRBD2
V: TRBV5-1
J: TRBJ2-7
DNA: TGCGCCAGCAGCTTGTCTCTAGCGGGAGGCCCTACCTACGAGCAGTACTTC
CDR3: CASSLSLAGGPTYEQYF

size: -
D: TRBD1
V: TRBV7-2
J: TRBJ1-2
DNA: TGTGCCAGCAGCTTTTCCGGGACAGGGAATGGCTACACCTTC
CDR3: CASSFSGTGNGYTF

size: -
D: TRBD1
V: TRBV5-1
J: TRBJ1-1
DNA: TGCGCCAGCAGCTTGGGGACAGGGGGGTCCGGGGTTCGGACTGAAGCTTTCTTT
CDR3: CASSLGTGGSGVRTEAFF

size: few
D: -
V: TRBV5-4
J: TRBJ1-5
DNA: TGTGCCAGCAGCTTGGACAGGGACAATCAGCCCCAGCATTTT
CDR3: CASSLDRDNQPQHF

size: -
D: -
V: TRBV7-2
J: TRBJ2-4
DNA: TGTGCCAGCAGCTTTTTAGCGAGCATGGACATTCAGTACTTC
CDR3: CASSFLASMDIQYF

size: -
D: -
V: TRBV27
J: TRBJ1-4
DNA: TGTGCCAGCAGCAACAGGGCGCCGGGTGAAAAACTGTTTTTT
CDR3: CASSNRAPGEKLFF

size: -
D: TRBD2
V: TRBV18
J: TRBJ2-1
DNA: TGTGCCAGCTCACCGATAGCGGGAACCACCTACAATGAGCAGTTCTTC
CDR3: CASSPIAGTTYNEQFF

size: -
D: -
V: TRBV9
J: TRBJ2-1
DNA: TGTGCCAGCAGCCTTAGTGTATACAATGAGCAGTTCTTC
CDR3: CASSLSVYNEQFF

size: -
D: TRBD1
V: TRBV2
J: TRBJ1-2
DNA: TGTGCCAGCAGCAAAGAGACAGGGATGAATGGCTACACCTTC
CDR3: CASSKETGMNGYTF

size: -
D: -
V: TRBV6-5
J: TRBJ1-5
DNA: TGTGCCAGCAGCCCCAGGGGACGCAATCAGCCCCAGCATTTT
CDR3: CASSPRGRNQPQHF

size: -
D: -
V: TRBV5-1
J: TRBJ2-3
DNA: TGCGCCAGCAGCTTGGCAGTAACAGATACGCAGTATTTT
CDR3: CASSLAVTDTQYF

size: -
D: TRBD1
V: TRBV6-2/TRBV6-3
J: TRBJ2-2
DNA: TGTGCCAGCAGTCATCACAGGGGCCAGAACACCGGGGAGCTGTTTTTT
CDR3: CASSHHRGQNTGELFF

size: -
D: TRBD1
V: TRBV7-8
J: TRBJ2-2
DNA: TGTGCCAGCAGCCTCAGAAGAAGGACCGGGACAGGGGACAGAAGGAACGGGGAGCTGTTTTTT
CDR3: CASSLRRRTGTGDRRNGELFF

size: -
D: -
V: TRBV25-1
J: TRBJ2-3
DNA: TGTGCCAGCAGTCTTCGGGGGACCTCCTTGGATACGCAGTATTTT
CDR3: CASSLRGTSLDTQYF

size: -
D: TRBD1
V: TRBV27
J: TRBJ2-3
DNA: TGTGCCAGCAGTGGAATACAGGGGTCAGATACGCAGTATTTT
CDR3: CASSGIQGSDTQYF

size: -
D: TRBD1
V: TRBV2
J: TRBJ1-5
DNA: TGTGCCAGTGCCAAGGAGCAGGGGGCGGGTAGCAATCAGCCCCAGCATTTT
CDR3: CASAKEQGAGSNQPQHF

size: few
D: -
V: TRBV5-4
J: TRBJ1-1
DNA: TGTGCCAGCAGCTATGAGCCGGGACAAATGACTGAAGCTTTCTTT
CDR3: CASSYEPGQMTEAFF

size: -
D: -
V: TRBV7-2
J: TRBJ2-1
DNA: TGTGCCAGCAGCTTAAGTTTCAGACTAGTCGATTCGGATGAGCAGTTCTTC
CDR3: CASSLSFRLVDSDEQFF

size: few
D: TRBD1
V: TRBV6-5
J: TRBJ1-3
DNA: TGTGCCAGCAGGCCGGGACAGTCCTCTGGAAACACCATATATTTT
CDR3: CASRPGQSSGNTIYF

size: -
D: -
V: TRBV5-1
J: TRBJ2-5
DNA: TGCGCCAGCAGCTTGGCTACAGGCAATCAAGAGACCCAGTACTTC
CDR3: CASSLATGNQETQYF

size: -
D: -
V: TRBV4-1
J: TRBJ2-5
DNA: TGCGCCAGCAGCCAGAGAACAGGGCGCGGAGAGACCCAGTACTTC
CDR3: CASSQRTGRGETQYF

size: -
D: -
V: TRBV10-2
J: TRBJ1-1
DNA: TGCGCCAGCAGTGAGAGCCCGAACACTGAAGCTTTCTTT
CDR3: CASSESPNTEAFF

size: -
D: TRBD2
V: TRBV2
J: TRBJ2-5
DNA: TGTGCCAGCAGTGAACTGGCAGCGGGAGGGGAGACCCAGTACTTC
CDR3: CASSELAAGGETQYF

size: -
D: -
V: TRBV19
J: TRBJ1-1
DNA: TGTGCCAGTAGTATTAACGCGGGGGCCAACACTGAAGCTTTCTTT
CDR3: CASSINAGANTEAFF

size: -
D: -
V: TRBV24-1
J: TRBJ1-3
DNA: TGTGCCACCCCTAAGGGGCGAAACACCATATATTTT
CDR3: CATPKGRNTIYF